This TCR beta chain was sequenced in a study of blood T cell repertoires in COVID-19. Overall study context: Some COVID-19 samples were acute and others convalescent; all came from the United States, Italy and Spain. In each case, the material was cDNA or gDNA derived from T cells, B-cell-depleted T cells, or PBMCs.

Authors' analysis steps: Amplification of reference gene primers was used by the study to estimate nucleated cell counts. Method: immunoSEQ multiplex PCR; TCRdb's copy keeps in-frame clones and lacks some. V, J and clone size reflect that table, while D and trimming were determined from the DNA. The sample yields tens of thousands of clones, approximately 90% seen once. The sequence was obtained from a human donor with active COVID-19. The donor label of this sample is uncertain. Material: peripheral blood.

DNA of the CDR3: TGTGCCAGCTCACCAGCGGAGGGGGGGCCGGAAGCTTTCTTT. Encoded protein: CASSPAEGGPEAFF. This chain links TRBV18 with TRBJ1-1; tentative D call: TRBD1 (6 bases). CDR1 is KGHSH, CDR2 LQKENI, per germline. The V end lost 2 bases, the J end lost 8 bases, and 15 bases lay between the germline ends. The CDR3 has 14 amino acids.